Included here is one T cell receptor (beta chain) sequence, with context. The sample belongs to a study of blood T cell repertoires in COVID-19. Background on the study: The samples span acute and convalescent COVID-19 from the United States, Italy and Spain. Sources were T cells, B-cell-depleted T cells, or PBMCs; the material itself was cDNA or gDNA.

Method: immunoSEQ multiplex PCR; TCRdb's copy keeps in-frame clones and lacks some. The data contain around 190,000 clones, around 85% of them singletons. This CDR3 has 17 amino acids. Germline trimming cut 1 base from V and 6 bases from J; bases unmatched to any gene: 10. Per germline, CDR1 SGHRS and CDR2 YFSETQ. The sample taken for sequencing was peripheral blood. The chain couples TRBV5-1 to TRBJ2-1; 10 bases are shared with TRBD1. The receptor was derived from a woman aged 60-75 years with acute or convalescent COVID-19. CDR3 amino acids: CASSLSTGQGFGNEQFF. The CDR3 DNA reads TGCGCCAGCAGCTTGAGTACGGGACAGGGGTTTGGCAATGAGCAGTTCTTC.